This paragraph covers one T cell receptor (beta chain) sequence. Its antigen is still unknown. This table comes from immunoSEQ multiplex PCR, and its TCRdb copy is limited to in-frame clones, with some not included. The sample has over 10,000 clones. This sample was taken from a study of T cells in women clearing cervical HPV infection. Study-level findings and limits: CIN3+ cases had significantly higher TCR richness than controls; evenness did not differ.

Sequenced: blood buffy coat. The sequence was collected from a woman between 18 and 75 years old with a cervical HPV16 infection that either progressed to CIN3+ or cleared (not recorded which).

The covered CDR3 bases are TGTGCCAGCAGCTTGGTCGCGGGGTATGAG. Amino acids: CASSLVAGYE. The CDR3 as a whole reads CASSLVAGYEQFF. V usage is TRBV5-4 and J usage is TRBJ2-1, with TRBD2 as a possible D gene (6 bases). Coverage ceases 3 residues before the CDR3 finishes, and the germline J gene fills in the end. This CDR3 has 13 residues. The germline V gene encodes CDR1 SGHNT and CDR2 YYREEE (reference sequence). V lost 0 bases to trimming and J lost 8 bases, with 9 bases between them.